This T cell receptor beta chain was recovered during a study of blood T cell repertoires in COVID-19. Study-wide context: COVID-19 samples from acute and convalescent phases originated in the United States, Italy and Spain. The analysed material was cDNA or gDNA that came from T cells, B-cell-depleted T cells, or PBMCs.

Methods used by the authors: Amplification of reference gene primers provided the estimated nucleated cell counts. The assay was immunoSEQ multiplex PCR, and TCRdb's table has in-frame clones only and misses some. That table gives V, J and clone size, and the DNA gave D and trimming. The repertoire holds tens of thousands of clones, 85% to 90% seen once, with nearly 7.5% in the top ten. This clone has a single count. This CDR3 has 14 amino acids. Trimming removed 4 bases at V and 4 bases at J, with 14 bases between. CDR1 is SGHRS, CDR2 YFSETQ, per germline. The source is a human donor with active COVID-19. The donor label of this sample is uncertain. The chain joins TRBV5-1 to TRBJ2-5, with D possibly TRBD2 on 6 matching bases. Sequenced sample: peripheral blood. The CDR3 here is CASSLRDWRETQYF. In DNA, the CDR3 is TGCGCCAGCAGCCTACGGGACTGGCGAGAGACCCAGTACTTC.